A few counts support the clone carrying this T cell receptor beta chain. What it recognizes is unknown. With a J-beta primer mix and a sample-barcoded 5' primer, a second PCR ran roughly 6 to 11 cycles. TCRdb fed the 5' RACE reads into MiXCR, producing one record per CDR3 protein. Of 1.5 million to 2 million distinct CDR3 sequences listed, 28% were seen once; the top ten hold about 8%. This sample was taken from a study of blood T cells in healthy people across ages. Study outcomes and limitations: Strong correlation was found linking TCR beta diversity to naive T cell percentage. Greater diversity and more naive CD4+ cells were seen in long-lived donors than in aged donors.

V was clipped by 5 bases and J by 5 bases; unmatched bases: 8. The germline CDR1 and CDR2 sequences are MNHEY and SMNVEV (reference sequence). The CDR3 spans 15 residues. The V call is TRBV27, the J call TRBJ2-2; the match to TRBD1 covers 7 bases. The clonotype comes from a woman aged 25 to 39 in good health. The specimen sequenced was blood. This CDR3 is CASSGMRGRTGELFF. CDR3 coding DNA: TGTGCCAGCAGTGGTATGAGGGGGCGGACCGGGGAGCTGTTTTTT.